The text below deals with one T cell receptor beta chain. The CDR3 has 13 residues. The V gene lost 5 bases and the J gene lost 4 bases, with 11 bases spanning the gap. Germline assignment: CDR1 MDHEN and CDR2 SYDVKM. Sequencing used immunoSEQ multiplex PCR; TCRdb keeps in-frame clones, though not all of them. Of a few million clones in the sample, around 92% were seen once. The record originates from a study of shared clonotypes between healthy human individuals. The source of this sequence is a man aged 18-30 years in good health. Some clones in this sample may be carry-over from other donors' samples. This sequence joins TRBV28 and TRBJ1-1; unclear D gene. Sequenced material: naive CD4+ T cells from PBMCs. Subset defined: CD45RA+ positively selected. CDR3 protein: CASSHRVGTEAFF. CDR3 bases: TGTGCCAGCAGTCACCGTGTCGGCACTGAAGCTTTCTTT.